This entry lists 3 T cell receptor beta chains sequenced from one sample in a study of cytomegalovirus exposure and HLA in healthy donors (dated by TCRdb to about 2017). The protocol used for the library was the immunoSEQ multiplex PCR assay. For the multiplex PCR, a mixture combining 60 forward primers for TCR Vbeta segments and 13 reverse primers for TCR Jbeta segments was used. This is the immuneACCESS table as TCRdb keeps it, with only in-frame sequences that have V and J called. A part of the clones is gone; compared with another copy, unresolved V genes explain less than half, and the rest is unexplained. The sample records about 130,000 clones, roughly four fifths of which are singletons. Around 2.5% of the sample is held by the ten biggest clonotypes. Source material: PBMCs. The receptors shown here come from a boy aged 2-9 years in good health and CMV-seronegative.

The rearrangement uses TRBV4-1 and TRBJ1-1; 8 nucleotides match TRBD1. V was clipped by 0 bases and J by 2 bases; unmatched bases: 8. The germline CDR1 and CDR2 sequences are MGHRA and YSYEKL. The CDR3 runs to 17 residues. For the CDR3, the DNA is TGCGCCAGCAGCCAAGATCCGGCAGGGGGCAGAAACACTGAAGCTTTCTTT. It encodes CASSQDPAGGRNTEAFF.

The chain carries TRBV7-3 and TRBJ2-3; 8 bases match TRBD2. Trimming took 5 bases from V and 2 from J; bases not matched to a gene: 3. Germline V CDR1 and CDR2: SGHTA, FQGTGA. This CDR3 is built from 14 residues. The CDR3 protein is CASSPGGVTDTQYF. CDR3 DNA sequence: TGTGCCAGCAGCCCCGGGGGGGTCACAGATACGCAGTATTTT.

The chain carries TRBV6-4 and TRBJ2-1; a possible D gene is TRBD2 (6 bases). V lost 4 bases to trimming and J lost 3 bases, with 7 bases between them. Germline V gene lookup returns CDR1 MRHNA and CDR2 SNTAGT. The CDR3 is 13 amino acids. The CDR3 sequence is CASSGGDYNEQFF. DNA for the CDR3: TGTGCCAGCAGTGGGGGGGACTACAATGAGCAGTTCTTC.